The 25 T cell receptor beta chains in this list originate from one sample, sequenced in a study of T cell changes during pregnancy in multiple sclerosis. Data came from immunoSEQ multiplex PCR; TCRdb stores just in-frame clones and leaves some out. Among some 51,000 clones, around 94% were seen once, and the ten largest hold 0.47%. Sample: CD4+ T cells from peripheral blood mononuclear cells, taken in the first trimester of pregnancy. Receptors originate from a female donor with multiple sclerosis, enrolled in a pregnancy study.

The CDR3 is CAGHREPNEQFF. CDR3 coding DNA: TGTGCCGGCCACAGGGAACCCAATGAGCAGTTCTTC. The chain combines TRBV2 with TRBJ2-1; a possible D gene is TRBD1 (6 bases). This CDR3 has 12 amino acids. The germline gives CDR1 SNHLY, CDR2 FYNNEI. V gave up 11 bases and J gave up 6 bases, with 14 bases separating them.

The J gene is TRBJ1-4, the V gene TRBV5-4; tentative D call: TRBD1 (5 bases). Germline loops: CDR1 SGHNT, CDR2 YYREEE (reference sequence). There are 15 residues in the CDR3. Trimming pared 4 bases from V and 5 bases from J, leaving 15 bases between. CDR3 nucleotide sequence: TGTGCCAGCAGCATGGGGCGGAGAGAGAATGAAAAACTGTTTTTT. Translated, it gives CASSMGRRENEKLFF.

The rearrangement links TRBV5-1 to TRBJ2-5; D gene unclear. There are 12 residues in the CDR3. The V end lost 0 bases, the J end lost 5 bases, and 5 bases lay between the germline ends. Germline CDR1 and CDR2: SGHRS and YFSETQ. CDR3 loop: CASSLAGETQYF. CDR3 DNA sequence: TGCGCCAGCAGCTTGGCCGGGGAGACCCAGTACTTC.

The CDR3 coding sequence is TGTGCCAGCTCACCACGCGGGGACAGAGATACGCAGTATTTT. It specifies CASSPRGDRDTQYF. This chain links TRBV18 with TRBJ2-3, with D possibly TRBD1 on 7 matching bases. The V end lost 1 base, the J end lost 5 bases, and 10 bases lay between the germline ends. CDR3 length: 14 amino acids. Per the germline V gene, CDR1 is KGHSH and CDR2 is LQKENI.

The V call is TRBV9, the J call TRBJ1-2; D gene uncertain. CDR3 length: 13 residues. Trimming cost V 0 bases and J 4 bases, with 7 bases left between them. Germline CDR1 is SGDLS and CDR2 is YYNGEE. The CDR3 DNA reads TGTGCCAGCAGCGTAGGGGGAGCCTATGGCTACACCTTC. Translating gives CASSVGGAYGYTF.

V is TRBV19 and J is TRBJ1-6, with TRBD1 matching 10 bases. V lost 5 bases to trimming and J lost 1 base; unmatched junction nucleotides: 8. Germline V lookup: CDR1 LNHDA, CDR2 SQIVND (reference sequence). There are 18 residues in the CDR3. The DNA of the CDR3 is TGTGCCAGTAGTTATCACCGACAGGGGGCTTCCTATAATTCACCCCTCCACTTT. Translating gives CASSYHRQGASYNSPLHF.

The CDR3 coding sequence is TGTGCCAGCAGGCGGGGAACAGGGGGCGGCTATGGCTACACCTTC. Protein: CASRRGTGGGYGYTF. The rearrangement joins TRBV6-1 to TRBJ1-2, with 9 bases identical to TRBD1. V lost 6 bases, J lost 4 bases, and 9 bases stayed unmatched. CDR1 is MNHNS, CDR2 SASEGT, per germline. CDR3 length: 15 amino acids.

The J gene is TRBJ2-1, the V gene TRBV19; TRBD2 matches at 11 bases. The ends lost 4 bases at V and 4 bases at J; junction bases unmatched: 9. The CDR3 loop spans 17 amino acids. CDR1 and CDR2 (germline): LNHDA, SQIVND (reference sequence). The CDR3 nucleotides are TGTGCCAGTAGTACTAGCGGGGGGCCTAACGTTTACAATGAGCAGTTCTTC. This gives the protein CASSTSGGPNVYNEQFF.

The genes are TRBV6-1 and TRBJ2-5; possibly TRBD1 for D (6 bases). The CDR3 has 16 residues. Germline CDR1 is MNHNS and CDR2 is SASEGT. V was shortened by 3 bases and J by 4 bases, with 18 bases between the two germline ends. This CDR3 is CASSDRDNRLGETQYF. In DNA form, the CDR3 reads TGTGCCAGCAGTGACCGGGACAACCGATTGGGAGAGACCCAGTACTTC.

V and J are TRBV29-1 and TRBJ2-5, with TRBD2 as a possible D gene (6 bases). The ends were cut back, 4 bases at V and 2 bases at J, with 14 bases in the middle. The CDR3 is 14 residues long. Germline CDR1 and CDR2: SQVTM and ANQGSEA. CDR3 in DNA: TGCAGCGTTGCGGGCGGGGAAAGTCAAGAGACCCAGTACTTC. Translating gives CSVAGGESQETQYF.

This CDR3 is CASSENGAKQPQHF. The CDR3 DNA reads as TGTGCCAGCAGTGAAAACGGTGCAAAACAGCCCCAGCATTTT. The rearrangement links TRBV6-1 to TRBJ1-5, with D unclear. The CDR3 sequence is 14 residues long. The V gene lost 2 bases and the J gene lost 7 bases, with 12 bases spanning the gap. Looked up from germline, CDR1 is MNHNS and CDR2 is SASEGT.

The chain has TRBV9 and TRBJ2-2, with TRBD2 matching 8 bases. The length of the CDR3 is 18 residues. The J segment lost 6 bases and the V segment lost 4 bases, leaving 17 bases of the junction unmatched. Germline V CDR1 and CDR2: SGDLS, YYNGEE. Here the CDR3 DNA reads TGTGCCAGCAGCCCAGCCCGGGGGGGGCGCGGGAAGGCCGGGGAGCTGTTTTTT. Amino acids: CASSPARGGRGKAGELFF.

This clone was detected only a few times. This sequence joins TRBV5-1 and TRBJ1-3, with D uncertain. Germline V gives CDR1 SGHRS, CDR2 YFSETQ. The CDR3 has 13 amino acids. V gave up 1 base and J gave up 8 bases, with 10 bases separating them. CDR3 nucleotide sequence: TGCGCCAGCAGCTTGTCGTACGGGGACACCATATATTTT. Residues: CASSLSYGDTIYF.

The chain recombines TRBV18 with TRBJ2-7, with 9 bases lining up with TRBD1. With 2 bases clipped from V and 7 bases from J, the junction kept 6 bases outside the gene matches. The CDR3 has 14 residues. Germline-derived CDR1 and CDR2 are KGHSH and LQKENI. The CDR3 loop is CASSPGTGKREQYF. CDR3 nucleotides: TGTGCCAGCTCACCAGGGACAGGGAAGAGGGAGCAGTACTTC.

This chain connects TRBV12-5 to TRBJ2-1, with 11 bases lining up with TRBD2. CDR3 length: 16 residues. Germline V gene lookup returns CDR1 LGHNT and CDR2 FRNRAP. J gave up 15 bases and V 0 bases, and 13 bases lay outside the gene matches. This CDR3 is CASGLVLTSGGPRRFF. CDR3 sequence (DNA): TGTGCTAGTGGTTTGGTACTCACTAGCGGGGGCCCCAGGCGGTTCTTC.

This rearrangement joins TRBV30 to TRBJ2-3, with D unresolved. The CDR3 is 11 amino acids. The germline V gene has CDR1 GTSNPN and CDR2 SVGIG (reference sequence). Trimming took off 4 bases at V and 6 bases at J, with 8 bases between the two ends. As DNA, the CDR3 is TGTGCCTGGACAGGAACGGATACGCAGTATTTT. Residues: CAWTGTDTQYF.

The chain has TRBV6-1 and TRBJ2-1; TRBD1 agrees at 9 bases. CDR1 is MNHNS, CDR2 SASEGT, per germline. The trim removed 2 bases at V and 8 bases at J, leaving 7 bases unmatched. This CDR3 region has 15 residues. The CDR3 sequence: CASSEWDRESDEQFF. The CDR3 DNA reads TGTGCCAGCAGTGAATGGGACAGGGAATCGGATGAGCAGTTCTTC.

This sequence joins TRBV9 and TRBJ1-1; 7 positions agree with TRBD1. There are 13 residues in the CDR3. Trimming removed 4 bases from V and 5 bases from J; junction bases left unmatched: 5. Germline V gives CDR1 SGDLS, CDR2 YYNGEE. Here the CDR3 reads CASSPGGRTEAFF. CDR3 sequence (DNA): TGTGCCAGCAGCCCAGGGGGGCGAACTGAAGCTTTCTTT.

A single count supports this clone. V usage is TRBV19 and J usage is TRBJ1-5; a weak D match, TRBD1 (6 bases). The germline gives CDR1 LNHDA, CDR2 SQIVND (reference sequence). This CDR3 comprises 15 residues. The ends were cut back, 5 bases at V and 3 bases at J, with 14 bases in the middle. The CDR3: CASSSGTPFNQPQHF. The CDR3 coding sequence is TGTGCCAGTAGTTCGGGGACACCTTTCAATCAGCCCCAGCATTTT.

The chain links TRBV7-8 to TRBJ1-4; TRBD1 matches 7 bases. J gave up 8 bases and V 7 bases, and 7 bases lay outside the gene matches. There are 13 residues in the CDR3. Germline values: CDR1 SGHVS, CDR2 FQNEAQ. The DNA of the CDR3 is TGTGCCAGCAACAGGGGCCTGGAGGAAAAACTGTTTTTT. Protein sequence: CASNRGLEEKLFF.

The CDR3 DNA sequence: TGTGCCAGCAGCCGACAGGGGGGAAACACCATATATTTT. Translation gives CASSRQGGNTIYF. V and J are TRBV7-9 and TRBJ1-3; 8 positions agree with TRBD1. V lost 5 bases and J lost 4; bases outside the gene matches: 1. Germline assignment: CDR1 SEHNR and CDR2 FQNEAQ (reference sequence). This CDR3 has 13 amino acids.

The chain couples TRBV19 to TRBJ1-2; 7 nucleotides match TRBD1. CDR3 size: 14 residues. Trimming took 5 bases from V and 8 from J; bases not matched to a gene: 11. Germline V gene sequence: CDR1 LNHDA, CDR2 SQIVND (reference sequence). As DNA, the CDR3 is TGTGCCAGTAGTCCAGCTGACAGGGTTGACGGCTACACCTTC. Its protein is CASSPADRVDGYTF.

Sample share makes this clone medium-sized. The chain joins TRBV5-6 to TRBJ1-2, with 9 bases fitting TRBD1. The J segment lost 1 base and the V segment lost 3 bases, leaving 7 bases of the junction unmatched. Germline V lookup: CDR1 SGHDT, CDR2 YYEEEE. The CDR3 extends over 16 amino acids. The DNA for the CDR3 is TGTGCCAGCAGCTGGGAAGGACAGGGGAATAACTATGGCTACACCTTC. Its translation: CASSWEGQGNNYGYTF.

Within the sample, this clone is medium-sized. The chain uses TRBV4-2 and TRBJ1-4; D is perhaps TRBD1 (6 bases). This CDR3 contains 15 residues. Trimming pared 0 bases from V and 7 bases from J, leaving 12 bases between. Germline loops: CDR1 LGHNA, CDR2 YNFKEQ. CDR3 protein: CASSQDRGAFEKLFF. The CDR3 region has the DNA TGTGCCAGCAGCCAAGATCGGGGGGCCTTTGAAAAACTGTTTTTT.

This chain connects TRBV5-1 to TRBJ1-5; 7 bases agree with TRBD1. Trimming took 10 bases from V and 6 from J; bases not matched to a gene: 13. The CDR3 extends over 14 amino acids. The germline V gene has CDR1 SGHRS and CDR2 YFSETQ. This CDR3 reads CAHTGQFASQPQHF. The CDR3 DNA sequence: TGCGCCCACACGGGACAGTTCGCGTCTCAGCCCCAGCATTTT.